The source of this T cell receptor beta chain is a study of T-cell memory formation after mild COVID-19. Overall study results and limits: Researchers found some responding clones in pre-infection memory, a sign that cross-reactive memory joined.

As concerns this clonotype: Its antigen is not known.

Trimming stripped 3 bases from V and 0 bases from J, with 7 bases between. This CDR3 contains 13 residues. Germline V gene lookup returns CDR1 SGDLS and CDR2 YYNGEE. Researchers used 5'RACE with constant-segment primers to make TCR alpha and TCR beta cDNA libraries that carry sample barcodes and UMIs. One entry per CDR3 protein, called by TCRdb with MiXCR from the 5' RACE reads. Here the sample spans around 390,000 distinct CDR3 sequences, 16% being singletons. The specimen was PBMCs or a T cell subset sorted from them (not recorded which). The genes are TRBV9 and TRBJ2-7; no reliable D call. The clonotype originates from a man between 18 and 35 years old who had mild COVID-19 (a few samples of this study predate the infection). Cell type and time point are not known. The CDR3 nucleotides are TGTGCCAGCAGCGCCGGCAACTCCTACGAGCAGTACTTC. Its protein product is CASSAGNSYEQYF.